The sample holds a few counts of the clone carrying this T cell receptor (beta chain). Primers for the PCR totalled 60 Vbeta and 13 Jbeta. Some clones are missing from TCRdb's copy, which holds only in-frame ones; the method was immunoSEQ multiplex PCR. Of 90,000 or so clones listed, roughly 80% were seen once; the top ten hold about 9.4%. With 0 bases removed from V and 1 base from J, the gap between germline ends came to 10 bases. This CDR3 is 16 amino acids long. Germline values: CDR1 LGHNA, CDR2 YSLEER. The data stem from a study of cytomegalovirus exposure and HLA in healthy donors. The chain couples TRBV4-3 to TRBJ1-5; D gene unclear. The sequenced sample consisted of PBMCs. This receptor was identified in a man between 25 and 39 years old in good health and CMV-seropositive. CDR3 DNA sequence: TGCGCCAGCAGCCAAGAATCGGGGAACAGCAATCAGCCCCAGCATTTT. It specifies CASSQESGNSNQPQHF.